The clone carrying this T cell receptor beta chain has more than one count but fewer than ten. The antigen remains undetermined. TCR beta CDR3 sequences were amplified from RNA transcripts. The primer set for the first-round RT-PCR of the TCR CDR3 was HTBI. TCRdb independently ran MiXCR on the multiplex PCR reads; one entry per CDR3 protein. The table includes some 420,000 distinct CDR3 sequences, approximately 14% detected once. V trimming: 0 bases; J trimming: 0 bases; junction bases outside the gene matches: 3. Germline V gives CDR1 LGHNA, CDR2 YSLEER. The CDR3 sequence is 16 residues long. This sample was taken from a study of T cells in Graves' hyperthyroidism and ophthalmopathy. Study-wide findings and caveats: Blood shared most expanded thyroid clonotypes above 0.001.

The receptor was derived from a woman aged 18 to 35 with Graves' hyperthyroidism. The sample consisted of blood. The V call is TRBV4-3, the J call TRBJ2-7; 9 bases agree with TRBD1. In DNA, the CDR3 is TGCGCCAGCAGCCAAGAGACAGGGGGTCCCTCCTACGAGCAGTACTTC. This codes for CASSQETGGPSYEQYF.